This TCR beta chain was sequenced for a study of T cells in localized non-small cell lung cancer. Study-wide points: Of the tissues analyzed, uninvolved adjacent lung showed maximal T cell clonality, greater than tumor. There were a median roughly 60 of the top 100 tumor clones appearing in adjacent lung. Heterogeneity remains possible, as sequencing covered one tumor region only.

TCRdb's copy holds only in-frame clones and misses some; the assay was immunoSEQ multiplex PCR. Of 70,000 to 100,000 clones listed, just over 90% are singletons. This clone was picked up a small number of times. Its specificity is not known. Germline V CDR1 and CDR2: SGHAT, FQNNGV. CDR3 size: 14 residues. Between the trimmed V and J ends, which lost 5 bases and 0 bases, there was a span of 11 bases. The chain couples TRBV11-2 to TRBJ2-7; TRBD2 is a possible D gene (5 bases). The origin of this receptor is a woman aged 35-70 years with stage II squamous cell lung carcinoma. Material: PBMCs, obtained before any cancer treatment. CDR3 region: CASSPFGGSYEQYF. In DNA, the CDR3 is TGTGCCAGCAGCCCCTTCGGAGGCTCCTACGAGCAGTACTTC.